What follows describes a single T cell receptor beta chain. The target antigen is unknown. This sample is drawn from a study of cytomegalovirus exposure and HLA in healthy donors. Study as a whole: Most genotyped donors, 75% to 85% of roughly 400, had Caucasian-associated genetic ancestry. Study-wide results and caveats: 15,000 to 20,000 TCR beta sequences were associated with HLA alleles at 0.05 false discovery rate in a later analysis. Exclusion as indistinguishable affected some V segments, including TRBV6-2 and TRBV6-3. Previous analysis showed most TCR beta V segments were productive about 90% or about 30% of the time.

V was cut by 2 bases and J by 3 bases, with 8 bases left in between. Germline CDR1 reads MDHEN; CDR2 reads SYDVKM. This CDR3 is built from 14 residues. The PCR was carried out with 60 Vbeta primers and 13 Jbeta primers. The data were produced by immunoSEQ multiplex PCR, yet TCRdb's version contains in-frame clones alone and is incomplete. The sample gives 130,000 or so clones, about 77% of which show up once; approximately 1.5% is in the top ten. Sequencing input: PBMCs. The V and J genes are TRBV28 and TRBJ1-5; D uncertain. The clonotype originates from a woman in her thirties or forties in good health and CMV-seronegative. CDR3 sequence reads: CASSLPRPNQPQHF. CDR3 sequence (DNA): TGTGCCAGCAGTTTACCCAGGCCCAATCAGCCCCAGCATTTT.